The rows below give T cell receptor beta chains drawn from one sample of a study of OX40 agonist ivuxolimab in advanced cancers. Some clones are missing from TCRdb's copy, which holds only in-frame ones; the method was immunoSEQ multiplex PCR. This table has approximately 80,000 clones, approximately 90% appearing once. The specimen comprised CD4+ or CD8+ T cells sorted from blood, sampled in a trial of the OX40 agonist ivuxolimab. Receptors were obtained from an adult with an advanced solid tumor such as melanoma, head and neck, liver or kidney cancer. CDR3s include the opening cysteine and the closing phenylalanine or tryptophan. The D gene is left open where the match is weak.

v_call: TRBV18; j_call: TRBJ2-5; d_call: -; cdr3_aa: CASSPRPDNQETQYF
v_call: TRBV4-2; j_call: TRBJ1-2; d_call: TRBD1; cdr3_aa: CASSRDRGPSNGYTF
v_call: TRBV18; j_call: TRBJ2-7; d_call: -; cdr3_aa: CASSPPGPQSPYEQYF
v_call: TRBV29-1; j_call: TRBJ2-5; d_call: -; cdr3_aa: CGVEGGGTLERETQYF
v_call: TRBV7-2; j_call: TRBJ2-7; d_call: TRBD2; cdr3_aa: CASSAGLAGVREQYF
v_call: TRBV5-4; j_call: TRBJ2-1; d_call: -; cdr3_aa: CASSLRVGEQFF
v_call: TRBV2; j_call: TRBJ1-5; d_call: -; cdr3_aa: CASSSQEEQPQHF
v_call: TRBV5-1; j_call: TRBJ1-2; d_call: -; cdr3_aa: CASSLGEGFGIYGYTF
v_call: TRBV7-9; j_call: TRBJ2-1; d_call: -; cdr3_aa: CASSPGGSSYNEQFF
v_call: TRBV28; j_call: TRBJ1-2; d_call: -; cdr3_aa: CASSNQYTHGYTF
v_call: TRBV10-3; j_call: TRBJ2-7; d_call: -; cdr3_aa: CAISEGAGFEQYF
v_call: TRBV10-3; j_call: TRBJ1-5; d_call: TRBD1; cdr3_aa: CAISESQGVGQPQHF
v_call: TRBV13; j_call: TRBJ2-3; d_call: -; cdr3_aa: CASSLLAGQSTDTQYF
v_call: TRBV30; j_call: TRBJ1-3; d_call: -; cdr3_aa: CAWSPPGITRDTIYF
v_call: TRBV29-1; j_call: TRBJ1-1; d_call: -; cdr3_aa: CSVAHMNTEAFF
v_call: TRBV19; j_call: TRBJ1-6; d_call: -; cdr3_aa: CASSMTGGGSPLHF
v_call: TRBV2; j_call: TRBJ1-2; d_call: TRBD1; cdr3_aa: CASRDRTGVANYGYTF
v_call: TRBV6-6; j_call: TRBJ1-6; d_call: TRBD1; cdr3_aa: CASSRSGQGVSPLHF